This entry features one TCR beta chain sequence. Its antigen remains unknown. Measured with immunoSEQ multiplex PCR; TCRdb has only the in-frame clones, and not every one. The sample holds around 30,000 clones, approximately 63% seen once. Once cultured for nine to ten days, the cells underwent separation to obtain CD4+ T cells. All vaccine recipients tested negative for nucleocapsid antibodies and had never contracted SARS-CoV-2 infection. These data belong to a study of vaccination effects on CD4 cells after COVID-19. Study-wide background: Viral peptide pools were used in the ViraFEST assay to expand antigen-specific CD4+ T cells, and sequencing came afterward.

Study findings and constraints: Clones of infection and vaccine origin contracted markedly late after vaccination. Cross-reaction with common cold coronaviruses was seen in only 1 of 255 vaccine-induced clones from healthy vaccinees.

Trimming took off 6 bases at V and 0 bases at J, with 14 bases between the two ends. Germline V lookup: CDR1 LGHNT, CDR2 FRNRAP. The CDR3 is 16 amino acids. The input for sequencing was CD4+ T cells from PBMCs cultured without peptide, taken before COVID-19 vaccination. V usage is TRBV12-5 and J usage is TRBJ1-4; D is possibly TRBD1 (5 bases). The sequence was obtained from a human donor who received a COVID-19 vaccine. The CDR3 nucleotides are TGTGCTAGTGGCCCTTATGTGGGGCCAACTAATGAAAAACTGTTTTTT. Protein sequence: CASGPYVGPTNEKLFF.